The 3 T cell receptor beta chains listed next were all sequenced from one sample in a study of beta chain features in type 1 diabetes. The study reverse transcribed the entire isolated RNA, so it sequenced expressed TCRB transcripts. Some clones are missing from TCRdb's copy, which holds only in-frame ones; the method was immunoSEQ multiplex PCR. The sample has a few hundred thousand clones; 9.6% are singletons. No antigens are known for them. Findings and caveats of the study: Shorter TCRB CDR3s, moderately but significantly so, were found in Type 1 diabetes patients in all four CD4+ subsets.

The sequencing input was central memory CD4+ T cells from blood. The source is a man aged 25-45 years with type 1 diabetes.

The rearrangement links TRBV20-1 to TRBJ1-6, with TRBD1 as a possible D gene (5 bases). From germline, CDR1 is DFQATT and CDR2 SNEGSKA (reference sequence). The CDR3 runs 10 residues. Between the trimmed V and J ends, which lost 6 bases and 18 bases, there was a span of 15 bases. Here the CDR3 reads CSALGGANHF. For the CDR3, the DNA is TGCAGTGCCCTGGGCGGGGCTAACCACTTT.

There are a few counts of this clone. The V call is TRBV27, the J call TRBJ2-7; D possibly corresponds to TRBD2 (7 bases). Trimming left V 5 bases short and J 5 bases short, with 19 bases between. CDR1 is MNHEY and CDR2 is SMNVEV in the germline V gene (reference sequence). The CDR3 is 15 residues long. CDR3 residues: CASSIRRGAQDEQYF. CDR3 DNA sequence: TGTGCCAGCAGTATCCGACGGGGGGCCCAGGACGAGCAGTACTTC.

This clone was counted ten times or more. The chain employs TRBV2 and TRBJ2-3; possibly TRBD1 for D (7 bases). Trimming stripped 7 bases from V and 2 bases from J, with 19 bases between. Germline V gene lookup returns CDR1 SNHLY and CDR2 FYNNEI. This CDR3 has 16 residues. In nucleotides, the CDR3 is TGTGCCAGCATCAGGCTCCGCGGGACAGACACAGATACGCAGTATTTT. Its translation is CASIRLRGTDTDTQYF. Filled out from reference TRBV2 and TRBJ2-3, the complete variable domain reads EPEVTQTPSHQVTQMGQEVILRCVPISNHLYFYWYRQILGQKVEFLVSFYNNEISEKSEIFDDQFSVERPDGSNFTLKIRSTKLEDSAMYFCASIRLRGTDTDTQYFGPGTRLTVL.